The next 7 T cell receptor beta chains were all read from a single sample in a study of blood T cells in healthy people across ages. PCR was performed a second time for roughly 7 to 11 cycles using a sample-barcoded 5' primer and a J-beta primer mix. TCRdb analysed the 5' RACE reads with MiXCR anew, one entry per CDR3 protein. The sample consists of roughly 2 million distinct CDR3 sequences, about 49% of them appearing once. The sample comprised blood. The receptors come from a woman aged 40 to 50 in good health.

V and J are TRBV29-1 and TRBJ2-1; D unresolved. This CDR3 has 12 amino acids. Germline V gene sequence: CDR1 SQVTM, CDR2 ANQGSEA. The V gene lost 1 base and the J gene lost 7 bases, with 8 bases spanning the gap. CDR3 region: CSVEVRSNEQFF. In DNA, the CDR3 is TGCAGCGTTGAAGTCAGATCGAATGAGCAGTTCTTC.

The chain uses TRBV20-1 and TRBJ2-7, with TRBD2 matching 9 bases. V lost 6 bases, J lost 4 bases, and 13 bases stayed unmatched. Germline V gives CDR1 DFQATT, CDR2 SNEGSKA (reference sequence). The CDR3 length is 15 residues. This CDR3 is CSAKYSGGPLYEQYF. The CDR3, as DNA: TGCAGTGCCAAATATAGCGGGGGCCCACTTTACGAGCAGTACTTC.

The chain couples TRBV7-9 to TRBJ1-1, with 8 bases lining up with TRBD1. The germline CDR1 and CDR2 sequences are SEHNR and FQNEAQ (reference sequence). V gave up 1 base and J gave up 0 bases; unmatched junction bases: 4. This CDR3 contains 16 residues. The CDR3 here is CASSLGTGKMNTEAFF. Here the CDR3 DNA reads TGTGCCAGCAGCTTAGGGACAGGGAAGATGAACACTGAAGCTTTCTTT. Filled out from reference TRBV7-9 and TRBJ1-1, the complete variable domain reads DTGVSQNPRHKITKRGQNVTFRCDPISEHNRLYWYRQTLGQGPEFLTYFQNEAQLEKSRLLSDRFSAERPKGSFSTLEIQRTEQGDSAMYLCASSLGTGKMNTEAFFGQGTRLTVV.

A few counts support this clonotype. The CDR3 reads CSANPQGDEQFF. In nucleotides, the CDR3 is TGCAGTGCTAACCCTCAGGGGGATGAGCAGTTCTTC. J is TRBJ2-1 and V is TRBV20-1; 7 bases fit TRBD1. The germline V gene encodes CDR1 DFQATT and CDR2 SNEGSKA (reference sequence). The CDR3 contains 12 residues. The V gene end was trimmed by 4 bases and the J gene end by 8 bases; junction bases not matched to a gene: 5.

The genes are TRBV12-3 or TRBV12-4 and TRBJ2-5; D is uncertain. The CDR3 length is 13 residues. V lost 3 bases, J lost 0 bases, and 5 bases lay in between. The CDR3 is CASSFLNQETQYF. For the CDR3, the DNA is TGTGCCAGCAGTTTCCTGAACCAAGAGACCCAGTACTTC.

The CDR3 DNA follows: TGCAGCGTTGAAGGGACAGGGGGCACACCCCCCCCCTCCTACAATGAGCAGTTCTTC. This sequence encodes CSVEGTGGTPPPSYNEQFF. The rearrangement uses TRBV29-1 and TRBJ2-1; 11 bases match TRBD1. The CDR3 is 19 residues long. Losses at the gene ends were 1 base for V and 0 bases for J; bases not matched to a gene: 11. Germline values: CDR1 SQVTM, CDR2 ANQGSEA.

This chain joins TRBV5-1 and TRBJ1-5; D not certain. Germline V gives CDR1 SGHRS, CDR2 YFSETQ. Trimming removed 2 bases from V and 6 bases from J, with 9 bases in between. This CDR3 has 13 amino acids. CDR3 bases: TGCGCCAGCAGCTTCGAAGGCTCTCAGCCCCAGCATTTT. It specifies CASSFEGSQPQHF.